Following are 27 T cell receptor beta chains from one sample sequenced in a study of blood T cell repertoires in COVID-19 (dated by TCRdb to the early 2020s). Preparation of the library involved the immunoSEQ multiplex PCR assay. TCRdb re-hosts the immuneACCESS table, in-frame sequences only. Its copies lack some clones; in the studies checked, an unresolved V gene accounts for under half of them, and the cause for the rest is not known. This sample is represented by approximately 280,000 clones; around 87% of them were singletons. The leading ten clones occupy over 2% of the sample. The sample was peripheral blood. The origin of the receptors is a woman aged 25 to 39 who had recovered from COVID-19.

The chain links TRBV5-3 to TRBJ2-3; 7 bases match TRBD2. TRBV5-3 is sorted into the ORF group, with uncertain function. V was pared by 4 bases and J by 2 bases, with 7 bases of the junction left unmatched. The CDR3 is made up of 15 amino acids. The CDR3 is CARSPERDHTDTQYF. The CDR3 nucleotides read TGTGCCAGAAGCCCGGAGCGGGACCACACAGATACGCAGTATTTT.

The V gene is TRBV5-1, the J gene TRBJ2-3, with D hard to call. CDR1 and CDR2 (germline): SGHRS, YFSETQ. The CDR3 is made up of 13 amino acids. Trimming took 4 bases from V and 2 from J, leaving 8 bases between them. The CDR3 DNA sequence: TGCGCCAGCAGCCACCAGTCCACAGATACGCAGTATTTT. Protein product: CASSHQSTDTQYF.

This clone was detected once. V and J are TRBV3-1 (or the pseudogene TRBV3-2) and TRBJ2-1; no clear D. Per germline, CDR1 LGHDT and CDR2 YNNKEL (reference sequence). The CDR3 runs 12 residues. V dropped 5 bases and J dropped 9 bases, with 11 bases sitting between them. The DNA for the CDR3 is TGTGCCAGCAGCTCTCGAGGCAGTGAGCAGTTCTTC. Translated: CASSSRGSEQFF.

The rearrangement uses TRBV5-4 and TRBJ2-7, with TRBD2 matching 9 bases. V was pared by 4 bases and J by 0 bases, with 5 bases of the junction left unmatched. This CDR3 contains 15 residues. The germline V gene encodes CDR1 SGHNT and CDR2 YYREEE (reference sequence). CDR3 in DNA: TGTGCCAGCAGCCTTAGCGGGGGTTTCTCCTACGAGCAGTACTTC. Residues: CASSLSGGFSYEQYF. The variable domain in full, with the rest retrieved from reference TRBV5-4 and TRBJ2-7, is ETGVTQSPTHLIKTRGQQVTLRCSSQSGHNTVSWYQQALGQGPQFIFQYYREEENGRGNFPPRFSGLQFPNYSSELNVNALELDDSALYLCASSLSGGFSYEQYFGPGTRLTVT.

This clone appeared once. The chain employs TRBV21-1 and TRBJ2-7; the table assigns TRBD2, which was not confirmed against the DNA. TRBV21-1 is marked as a pseudogene. This CDR3 contains 16 residues. The CDR3 loop reads CASSSRRLESSYEQYF. CDR3 DNA sequence: TGTGCCAGCAGCAGCCGCCGACTAGAAAGCTCCTACGAGCAGTACTTC.

This clone was seen only a few times. V and J are TRBV5-6 and TRBJ2-5; a possible D gene is TRBD2 (5 bases). V was shortened by 3 bases and J by 2 bases, with 17 bases between the two germline ends. Germline V gene sequence: CDR1 SGHDT, CDR2 YYEEEE. The length of the CDR3 is 16 residues. The CDR3 nucleotides are TGTGCCAGCAGCTCGTCGCTGCGAGGGAGACAAGAGACCCAGTACTTC. Translation gives CASSSSLRGRQETQYF.

The chain recombines TRBV5-1 with TRBJ1-1; D call uncertain. CDR1 and CDR2 from the germline V gene are SGHRS and YFSETQ. The CDR3 consists of 11 residues. The V end was cut by 4 bases, the J end by 8 bases, with 9 bases between. The CDR3 DNA sequence: TGCGCCAGCAGCGCCGGGAGAGAAGCTTTCTTT. It specifies CASSAGREAFF.

The chain joins TRBV6-5 to TRBJ1-1; TRBD1 agrees at 9 bases. Germline trimming cut 0 bases from V and 8 bases from J; bases unmatched to any gene: 4. The germline gives CDR1 MNHEY, CDR2 SVGAGI. The CDR3 runs to 14 residues. The CDR3 spells CASSYSGQGVEAFF. CDR3 DNA sequence: TGTGCCAGCAGTTACTCGGGACAGGGAGTAGAAGCTTTCTTT.

This rearrangement joins TRBV28 to TRBJ2-7; 8 nucleotides agree with TRBD1. Looked up from germline, CDR1 is MDHEN and CDR2 is SYDVKM. Losses at the gene ends were 5 bases for V and 3 bases for J; bases not matched to a gene: 9. This CDR3 is 15 amino acids long. The CDR3 nucleotides are TGTGCCAGCAGTCAGTCGGGGACAGGTTACTACGAGCAGTACTTC. Protein: CASSQSGTGYYEQYF.

The chain employs TRBV2 and TRBJ2-2, with TRBD2 as a possible D gene (5 bases). Germline CDR1 and CDR2: SNHLY and FYNNEI. V gave up 5 bases and J gave up 0 bases, with 13 bases separating them. The CDR3 has 16 residues. The CDR3 nucleotides are TGTGCCAGCAGTCCAACTAGAGCCGCGAACACCGGGGAGCTGTTTTTT. Translation gives CASSPTRAANTGELFF. The complete variable domain, with remaining parts taken from reference TRBV2 and TRBJ2-2, reads EPEVTQTPSHQVTQMGQEVILRCVPISNHLYFYWYRQILGQKVEFLVSFYNNEISEKSEIFDDQFSVERPDGSNFTLKIRSTKLEDSAMYFCASSPTRAANTGELFFGEGSRLTVL.

CDR3 sequence (DNA): TGCAGCGTTGAAGGACAGGGACGGGAAAAACTGTTTTTT. It translates to CSVEGQGREKLFF. V gene TRBV29-1 combines with J gene TRBJ1-4; 7 positions match TRBD1. The J segment lost 8 bases and the V segment lost 1 base, leaving 4 bases of the junction unmatched. The CDR3 extends over 13 amino acids. The germline CDR1 and CDR2 sequences are SQVTM and ANQGSEA.

The rearrangement links TRBV4-3 to TRBJ1-2; D is possibly TRBD1 (5 bases). Germline V lookup: CDR1 LGHNA, CDR2 YSLEER. V lost 6 bases, J lost 5 bases, and 22 bases lay in between. The CDR3 length is 16 residues. CDR3 sequence: CASRGGATWGEYGYTF. DNA for the CDR3: TGCGCCAGCAGGGGAGGGGCAACCTGGGGGGAGTATGGCTACACCTTC.

This chain joins TRBV11-2 and TRBJ1-5; 7 positions agree with TRBD1. V lost 5 bases and J lost 9; bases outside the gene matches: 4. CDR1 and CDR2 (germline): SGHAT, FQNNGV. CDR3 size: 12 residues. The CDR3 bases are TGTGCCAGCAGCCCGACAGGGACGCCCCAGCATTTT. This sequence encodes CASSPTGTPQHF.

V gene TRBV5-1 combines with J gene TRBJ2-7; 8 bases are shared with TRBD1. Trimming at V came to 0 bases and at J to 7 bases, leaving 3 bases not matched to a gene. The germline gives CDR1 SGHRS, CDR2 YFSETQ. There are 13 residues in the CDR3. CDR3 region: CASSLEQGDEQYF. In DNA, the CDR3 is TGCGCCAGCAGCTTGGAACAGGGGGATGAGCAGTACTTC.

The table lists this clone with a few counts. The chain employs TRBV2 and TRBJ1-5, with no clear D. With 6 bases removed from V and 4 bases from J, the gap between germline ends came to 13 bases. Looked up from germline, CDR1 is SNHLY and CDR2 is FYNNEI. The CDR3 length is 14 residues. The CDR3 loop is CASRGGIGNQPQHF. CDR3 bases: TGTGCCAGCAGGGGCGGGATAGGTAATCAGCCCCAGCATTTT.

The chain joins TRBV7-9 to TRBJ2-7; TRBD2 aligns across 7 bases. The germline V gene has CDR1 SEHNR and CDR2 FQNEAQ (reference sequence). CDR3 length: 16 residues. V gave up 2 bases and J gave up 0 bases; unmatched junction bases: 7. CDR3 bases: TGTGCCAGCAGCTTATATTGGGGAGGGGCCTCCTACGAGCAGTACTTC. It specifies CASSLYWGGASYEQYF. Full variable domain (outside the CDR3, taken from reference TRBV7-9 and TRBJ2-7): DTGVSQNPRHKITKRGQNVTFRCDPISEHNRLYWYRQTLGQGPEFLTYFQNEAQLEKSRLLSDRFSAERPKGSFSTLEIQRTEQGDSAMYLCASSLYWGGASYEQYFGPGTRLTVT.

This clone was counted a single time. The J gene is TRBJ1-2, the V gene TRBV5-5; D is unresolved. This CDR3 spans 14 amino acids. V lost 0 bases and J lost 2, with 8 bases in between. Germline CDR1 is SGHKS and CDR2 is YYEKEE (reference sequence). CDR3 region: CASSLAGLNYGYTF. CDR3 DNA sequence: TGTGCCAGCAGCTTGGCGGGGTTAAACTATGGCTACACCTTC. The whole variable domain, remainder taken from reference TRBV5-5 and TRBJ1-2, is DAGVTQSPTHLIKTRGQQVTLRCSPISGHKSVSWYQQVLGQGPQFIFQYYEKEERGRGNFPDRFSARQFPNYSSELNVNALLLGDSALYLCASSLAGLNYGYTFGSGTRLTVV.

V is TRBV12-3 or TRBV12-4 and J is TRBJ2-1; TRBD1 is a possible D gene (6 bases). Trimming shortened V by 6 bases and J by 4 bases, and 10 bases separated the two germline ends. The CDR3 sequence is 13 residues long. CDR3 nucleotide sequence: TGTGCCAGCAGCCGCGGACAGTACAATGAGCAGTTCTTC. Its protein is CASSRGQYNEQFF.

This sequence joins TRBV19 and TRBJ2-7; weak D call: TRBD1 (5 bases). The germline CDR1 and CDR2 sequences are LNHDA and SQIVND (reference sequence). V was clipped by 3 bases and J by 3 bases, with 12 bases between them. This CDR3 is 14 amino acids long. CDR3 nucleotides: TGTGCCAGTAGTATTATGGGGCCGGGCTACGAGCAGTACTTC. Translated, it gives CASSIMGPGYEQYF.

The CDR3 loop is CASGTGRGEQYF. For the CDR3, the DNA is TGTGCCAGCGGGACAGGGAGAGGCGAGCAGTACTTC. The chain has TRBV18 and TRBJ2-7; the match to TRBD1 covers 9 bases. Germline CDR1 and CDR2: KGHSH and LQKENI. The CDR3 length is 12 residues. V lost 8 bases and J lost 6; bases outside the gene matches: 5.

This clone has only a few counts. The V call is TRBV6-5, the J call TRBJ2-3, with TRBD2 identical over 8 bases. The length of the CDR3 is 16 residues. The V gene's germline CDR1 is MNHEY and CDR2 SVGAGI. V lost 2 bases and J lost 0; bases outside the gene matches: 4. The CDR3, as DNA: TGTGCCAGCAGTTACGGGGTAGCGGGGAGCACAGATACGCAGTATTTT. Its protein is CASSYGVAGSTDTQYF.

The V call is TRBV5-4, the J call TRBJ2-7; 10 bases are shared with TRBD2. The CDR3 totals 15 residues. After removal of 3 bases from V and 2 bases from J, the junction contained 5 bases not matched to a gene. Germline V gene sequence: CDR1 SGHNT, CDR2 YYREEE (reference sequence). The CDR3 sequence: CASSYVSGRPYEQYF. CDR3 nucleotides: TGTGCCAGCAGCTACGTTAGCGGGAGGCCCTACGAGCAGTACTTC.

This clone was picked up a small number of times. This CDR3 reads CASKKGPNSPLHF. DNA for the CDR3: TGTGCCAGTAAAAAGGGGCCGAATTCACCCCTCCACTTT. The chain joins TRBV19 to TRBJ1-6; a possible D gene is TRBD1 (5 bases). V was shortened by 7 bases and J by 7 bases, with 11 bases between the two germline ends. The CDR3 runs to 13 residues. CDR1 is LNHDA, CDR2 SQIVND, per germline (reference sequence).

The V gene is TRBV19, the J gene TRBJ2-7, with D perhaps TRBD1 (5 bases). The CDR3 consists of 14 residues. The ends were cut back, 5 bases at V and 4 bases at J, with 15 bases in the middle. CDR1 is LNHDA and CDR2 is SQIVND in the germline V gene (reference sequence). In DNA, the CDR3 is TGTGCCAGTAGTGTTACACCGACAGTTTACGAGCAGTACTTC. This codes for CASSVTPTVYEQYF.

This clone was observed once. J is TRBJ2-5 and V is TRBV18; no clear D gene. This CDR3 is built from 14 residues. The ends were cut back, 2 bases at V and 4 bases at J, with 11 bases in the middle. The germline V gene encodes CDR1 KGHSH and CDR2 LQKENI. CDR3 sequence reads: CASSPSSLRETQYF. CDR3 coding DNA: TGTGCCAGCTCACCAAGTAGCCTGCGAGAGACCCAGTACTTC.

This clone has only a few counts. The chain employs TRBV14 and TRBJ2-1; TRBD2 aligns across 7 bases. The junction had 5 bases not matched to a gene; V was cut back by 0 bases and J by 6 bases. CDR3 length: 15 residues. CDR1 SGHDN and CDR2 FVKESK come from the germline V gene. The CDR3 sequence is CASSQDSGLGNEQFF. The CDR3 DNA is TGTGCCAGCAGCCAAGATTCCGGACTAGGCAATGAGCAGTTCTTC.

This clone showed up just a few times. The chain employs TRBV4-2 and TRBJ1-1, with TRBD1 as a possible D gene (6 bases). CDR3 length: 15 amino acids. Germline CDR1 and CDR2: LGHNA and YNFKEQ. The ends were cut back, 0 bases at V and 2 bases at J, with 10 bases in the middle. CDR3 bases: TGTGCCAGCAGCCAAGATAGGACAGAAAACACTGAAGCTTTCTTT. Residues: CASSQDRTENTEAFF.